This T cell receptor beta chain was recorded in a study of OX40 agonist ivuxolimab in advanced cancers. Describing the broader study: Ivuxolimab was a fully human IgG2 agonistic monoclonal antibody targeting the costimulatory receptor OX40 (CD134). The monotherapy dose-escalation portion (N = 52 patients) of the phase I ivuxolimab trial is reported in the paper. Of the 50 to 55 patients in dose escalation, approximately 20 had hepatocellular carcinoma, around 15 had melanoma, 9 had renal cell carcinoma and 9 had head and neck cancer. In the dose-escalation cohort, roughly 80% of patients were male, and the mean age was approximately 60 years, with a range of about 23 to 85. Patients were allowed to have had prior anti-PD-1, anti-PD-L1 or anti-CTLA-4 therapy, and about 40% of the dose-escalation patients had been treated with checkpoint inhibitors. Partial responses occurred in three dose-escalation patients, of whom one had hepatocellular carcinoma and two had cutaneous melanoma. Peripheral TCRbeta sequencing aimed to test whether ivuxolimab altered TCR sequence diversity and caused clonal T-cell expansion. Intravenous ivuxolimab was administered to patients every 2 weeks at six dose levels: 0.01, 0.1, 0.3, 1.5, 3 and 10 mg/kg. Beyond this particular receptor, the publication reports: In the 0.1-3.0 mg/kg groups, partial responders had among the lowest normalized peripheral clonal expansion, particularly in CD8+ T cells. The antigen specificity of the clonally expanded peripheral T cells was not determined. On average, CD8+ T cells showed more expanded clones than CD4+ T cells after ivuxolimab. At doses of 0.1 to 3.0 mg/kg, clonal expansion of both CD4+ and CD8+ T cells in blood was seen between baseline and week 6. Low levels of normalized T-cell clonal expansion were also seen in some patients who did not respond.

The germline V gene (reference sequence) yields MNHEY for CDR1 and SMNVEV for CDR2. Relative to germline, V is 5 bases shorter and J is 5 bases shorter, with 22 bases between their ends. The CDR3 holds 18 amino acids from the cysteine to the phenylalanine. Solely the CDR3 DNA is kept, with 54 bases framed from the first base. For sequencing of the TCRbeta CDR3 region, genomic DNA was extracted from the sorted cells. TCRbeta CDR3 regions were sequenced using the immunoSEQ Assay. Here the immuneACCESS table is served through TCRdb, limited to in-frame sequences with V and J called. Missing clones are a known gap in these copies; in checked studies unresolved V genes cover under half, and the rest lacks a known reason. This sample is represented by roughly 60,000 clones; around 88% of them were singletons. The ten largest account for about 2.7% of the sample. The trial excluded patients who had a history of autoimmune disease or who were on systemic immunosuppression. Peripheral blood for TCR sequencing was collected from all dose cohorts at baseline, on cycle 4 day 1, and on cycle 7 day 1. Samples came from an open-label, multicenter, first-in-human phase I dose-escalation trial of ivuxolimab. The trial enrolled adults with locally advanced or metastatic head and neck squamous cell, hepatocellular, melanoma or renal cell carcinoma. CD4+ and CD8+ T cells were sorted separately from peripheral blood before TCR sequencing.

Points on this clone: Its antigen is unknown. No base quality information exists; no much larger clone differs at one position.

This material consisted of CD4+ or CD8+ T cells sorted from blood, taken in a trial of the OX40 agonist ivuxolimab. The rearrangement joined TRBV27 to TRBJ2-6; a confident D gene designation cannot be given. The sequence derives from an adult with an advanced solid tumor such as melanoma, head and neck, liver or kidney cancer. The CDR3 loop reads CASSLACWLQSRANVLTF. The nucleotide sequence is TGTGCCAGCAGTCTCGCCTGCTGGCTACAAAGTCGGGCCAACGTCCTGACTTTC.